Below, 17 T cell receptor beta chains from the same sample are listed, as sequenced in a study of shared clonotypes between healthy human individuals. Repertoires were generated with immunoSEQ multiplex PCR, while TCRdb's copy carries only in-frame clones and drops some. The data contain some 2.3 million clones, 93% of them singletons. The sequencing sample was made of naive CD4+ T cells from PBMCs. Noted subset: CD45RA+ positively selected. Receptors were obtained from a young man in good health. Some clones in this sample may be carry-over from other donors' samples.

This chain connects TRBV6-1 to TRBJ1-2, with a weak D call TRBD1 (5 bases). The V end lost 3 bases, the J end lost 4 bases, and 12 bases lay between the germline ends. Germline V gene data show CDR1 as MNHNS and CDR2 as SASEGT. CDR3 length: 14 amino acids. The CDR3 loop reads CASSDRGLSYGYTF. The CDR3 region has the DNA TGTGCCAGCAGTGACCGGGGACTGAGCTATGGCTACACCTTC.

V is TRBV7-9 and J is TRBJ2-7, with TRBD1 as a possible D gene (5 bases). Germline V gives CDR1 SEHNR, CDR2 FQNEAQ (reference sequence). The CDR3 extends over 16 amino acids. Trimming stripped 11 bases from V and 0 bases from J, with 23 bases between. CDR3 loop: CAVNPVGAGHSYEQYF. CDR3 DNA: TGTGCCGTCAACCCGGTAGGGGCAGGTCACTCCTACGAGCAGTACTTC.

This chain joins TRBV7-2 and TRBJ2-1, with TRBD2 matching over 10 bases. The length of the CDR3 is 18 residues. With 2 bases clipped from V and 6 bases from J, the junction kept 13 bases outside the gene matches. Germline V CDR1 and CDR2: SGHTA, FQGNSA. DNA of the CDR3: TGTGCCAGCAGCTTAAAGGTCCTAGCGGGAGTCAGGGGCAATGAGCAGTTCTTC. Translated: CASSLKVLAGVRGNEQFF. The complete variable domain, with remaining parts taken from reference TRBV7-2 and TRBJ2-1, reads GAGVSQSPSNKVTEKGKDVELRCDPISGHTALYWYRQSLGQGLEFLIYFQGNSAPDKSGLPSDRFSAERTGGSVSTLTIQRTQQEDSAVYLCASSLKVLAGVRGNEQFFGPGTRLTVL.

Comment on this clone: Other DNA sequences of this sample code for an identical CDR3. This sequence joins TRBV19 and TRBJ2-7; 9 nucleotides align to TRBD1. From germline, CDR1 is LNHDA and CDR2 SQIVND (reference sequence). This CDR3 contains 15 residues. V trimming: 5 bases; J trimming: 2 bases; junction bases outside the gene matches: 7. In DNA, the CDR3 is TGTGCCAGTAGTTCCCCGGGACAGGGAACCTACGAGCAGTACTTC. It translates to CASSSPGQGTYEQYF. Drawing the rest from reference TRBV19 and TRBJ2-7, the complete variable domain is DGGITQSPKYLFRKEGQNVTLSCEQNLNHDAMYWYRQDPGQGLRLIYYSQIVNDFQKGDIAEGYSVSREKKESFPLTVTSAQKNPTAFYLCASSSPGQGTYEQYFGPGTRLTVT.

This chain connects TRBV2 to TRBJ2-6; TRBD1 aligns across 8 bases. The CDR3 consists of 16 residues. V shed 5 bases and J 4 bases; nucleotides not matched to a gene: 7. Germline V gene data show CDR1 as SNHLY and CDR2 as FYNNEI. The CDR3 DNA follows: TGTGCCAGCAGTCGGGACAGGTCGAAGGGGGCCAACGTCCTGACTTTC. Translation: CASSRDRSKGANVLTF. Full variable domain (outside the CDR3, taken from reference TRBV2 and TRBJ2-6): EPEVTQTPSHQVTQMGQEVILRCVPISNHLYFYWYRQILGQKVEFLVSFYNNEISEKSEIFDDQFSVERPDGSNFTLKIRSTKLEDSAMYFCASSRDRSKGANVLTFGAGSRLTVL.

The chain couples TRBV5-6 to TRBJ2-7; no clear D gene. The CDR3 length is 15 residues. Trimming pared 4 bases from V and 7 bases from J, leaving 21 bases between. Germline loops: CDR1 SGHDT, CDR2 YYEEEE. This CDR3 reads CASSLEMDVSGEQYF. The DNA of the CDR3 is TGTGCCAGCAGCCTAGAAATGGACGTCTCCGGTGAGCAGTACTTC. Supplemented by reference TRBV5-6 and TRBJ2-7, the full variable domain reads DAGVTQSPTHLIKTRGQQVTLRCSPKSGHDTVSWYQQALGQGPQFIFQYYEEEERQRGNFPDRFSGHQFPNYSSELNVNALLLGDSALYLCASSLEMDVSGEQYFGPGTRLTVT.

A note on this clone: Within the sample, other DNA sequences also encode this same CDR3. The J gene is TRBJ1-5, the V gene TRBV18; unclear D gene. The CDR3 extends over 12 amino acids. CDR1 and CDR2 from the germline V gene are KGHSH and LQKENI. Trimming shortened V by 0 bases and J by 4 bases, and 1 base separated the two germline ends. CDR3 amino acids: CASSPPNQPQHF. In DNA, the CDR3 is TGTGCCAGCTCACCACCGAATCAGCCCCAGCATTTT.

A word on this clone: The sample contains more than one DNA sequence encoding this CDR3. This sequence joins TRBV18 and TRBJ1-3; D is uncertain. Looked up from germline, CDR1 is KGHSH and CDR2 is LQKENI. The length of the CDR3 is 13 residues. The germline V and J ends were trimmed by 2 bases and 1 base, with 3 bases remaining between them. CDR3 sequence (DNA): TGTGCCAGCTCACCAGGGTCTGGAAACACCATATATTTT. Residues: CASSPGSGNTIYF.

The rearrangement links TRBV19 to TRBJ2-3; unclear D gene. With 0 bases removed from V and 0 bases from J, the gap between germline ends came to 13 bases. The V gene's germline CDR1 is LNHDA and CDR2 SQIVND (reference sequence). The CDR3 spans 17 residues. The CDR3 bases are TGTGCCAGTAGTATAGACCCATTCCGTTATAGCACAGATACGCAGTATTTT. Protein sequence: CASSIDPFRYSTDTQYF.

DNA of the CDR3: TGTGCCTGGAGCGACTACAATGAGCAGTTCTTC. The encoded protein is CAWSDYNEQFF. The gene calls are TRBV30 and TRBJ2-1; D is ambiguous. Trimming removed 3 bases from V and 3 bases from J, with 3 bases in between. The CDR3 sequence is 11 residues long. The V gene's germline CDR1 is GTSNPN and CDR2 SVGIG (reference sequence).

The V and J genes are TRBV28 and TRBJ2-3; 7 bases fit TRBD2. CDR1 and CDR2 (germline): MDHEN, SYDVKM. CDR3 size: 15 residues. V lost 6 bases, J lost 4 bases, and 10 bases stayed unmatched. The CDR3 DNA follows: TGTGCCAGCAGGCTAGTGGGGAGGGGTGCAGATACGCAGTATTTT. It codes for CASRLVGRGADTQYF.

This rearrangement joins TRBV7-3 to TRBJ2-2; tentative D call: TRBD1 (5 bases). This CDR3 is 15 amino acids long. Germline lookup yields CDR1 SGHTA and CDR2 FQGTGA. Trimming removed 5 bases at V and 6 bases at J, with 16 bases between. DNA of the CDR3: TGTGCCAGCAGCGACACAGGTTCCTTGGCCGGGGAGCTGTTTTTT. Protein sequence: CASSDTGSLAGELFF.

The V gene is TRBV12-5, the J gene TRBJ2-1; 9 bases line up with TRBD2. CDR3 length: 18 amino acids. The ends lost 2 bases at V and 8 bases at J; junction bases unmatched: 16. The germline V gene has CDR1 LGHNT and CDR2 FRNRAP. This CDR3 is CASGLRRVAGERGHEQFF. For the CDR3, the DNA is TGTGCTAGTGGTTTGAGGAGAGTAGCGGGAGAGCGGGGTCATGAGCAGTTCTTC.

This clone has a single count. This chain connects TRBV5-1 to TRBJ2-3; D may be TRBD2 (6 bases). Trimming cost V 3 bases and J 1 base, with 18 bases left between them. Per germline, CDR1 SGHRS and CDR2 YFSETQ. The CDR3 is 17 amino acids. CDR3: CASSSAPLAAGTDTQYF. The CDR3, as DNA: TGCGCCAGCAGCTCCGCCCCATTAGCGGCCGGCACAGATACGCAGTATTTT.

The chain is built from TRBV27 and TRBJ2-2; D possibly corresponds to TRBD1 (5 bases). Trimming took off 5 bases at V and 7 bases at J, with 20 bases between the two ends. The CDR3 has 16 residues. From germline, CDR1 is MNHEY and CDR2 SMNVEV (reference sequence). The CDR3 region is CASSLELPPRDGELFF. For the CDR3, the DNA is TGTGCCAGCAGTCTAGAACTTCCCCCCAGGGACGGGGAGCTGTTTTTT.

The chain is built from TRBV4-1 and TRBJ2-1, with 7 bases lining up with TRBD1. CDR1 and CDR2 from the germline V gene are MGHRA and YSYEKL. The length of the CDR3 is 15 residues. The V gene end was trimmed by 4 bases and the J gene end by 6 bases; junction bases not matched to a gene: 9. CDR3: CASSRDRASSNEQFF. The CDR3 nucleotides read TGCGCCAGCAGCCGAGACAGGGCCTCCAGCAATGAGCAGTTCTTC.

A remark on this clone: Other DNA sequences from this sample encode an identical CDR3 as well. The V gene is TRBV4-1, the J gene TRBJ2-1; 8 bases line up with TRBD2. The V gene end was trimmed by 2 bases and the J gene end by 2 bases; junction bases not matched to a gene: 2. This CDR3 contains 15 residues. Looked up from germline, CDR1 is MGHRA and CDR2 is YSYEKL. The chain's CDR3 is CASSQLAGPYNEQFF. In nucleotides, the CDR3 is TGCGCCAGCAGCCAATTAGCGGGACCCTACAATGAGCAGTTCTTC.